Detailed here is one T cell receptor beta chain. The antigen remains undetermined. CDR3 size: 13 residues. V was shortened by 2 bases and J by 6 bases, with 10 bases between the two germline ends. In germline, CDR1 is MNHEY, CDR2 SMNVEV (reference sequence). This entry belongs to a study of shared clonotypes between healthy human individuals. At the level of the study: Used for every donor were three CD4 naive, three CD4 memory, two CD8 naive and one CD8 memory plate. Whole-study findings and limits: Tissues were not sampled, only blood, and their repertoires likely differ. Sharing across four donors was highest in naive CD4 (approximately 5%) and lowest in memory CD8 (0.4%). The genetic and exposure-history diversity represented was limited by few donors.

Profiling relied on immunoSEQ multiplex PCR, and the TCRdb table lists in-frame clones only, not all of them. The sample yields roughly 2,000,000 clones, about 95% seen once. In the naive CD8 group, cells lacked CD45RO and were positively selected for CCR7, so terminally differentiated effector memory CD45RA+ cells were left out. This clonotype was sampled from a man aged 18 to 30 in good health. This sequence joins TRBV27 and TRBJ1-2; possible D gene TRBD1, 5 bases. The sample comprised naive CD8+ T cells sorted from blood. The CDR3 loop reads CASSLEGFNGYTF. CDR3 nucleotide sequence: TGTGCCAGCAGTTTAGAGGGGTTCAATGGCTACACCTTC.